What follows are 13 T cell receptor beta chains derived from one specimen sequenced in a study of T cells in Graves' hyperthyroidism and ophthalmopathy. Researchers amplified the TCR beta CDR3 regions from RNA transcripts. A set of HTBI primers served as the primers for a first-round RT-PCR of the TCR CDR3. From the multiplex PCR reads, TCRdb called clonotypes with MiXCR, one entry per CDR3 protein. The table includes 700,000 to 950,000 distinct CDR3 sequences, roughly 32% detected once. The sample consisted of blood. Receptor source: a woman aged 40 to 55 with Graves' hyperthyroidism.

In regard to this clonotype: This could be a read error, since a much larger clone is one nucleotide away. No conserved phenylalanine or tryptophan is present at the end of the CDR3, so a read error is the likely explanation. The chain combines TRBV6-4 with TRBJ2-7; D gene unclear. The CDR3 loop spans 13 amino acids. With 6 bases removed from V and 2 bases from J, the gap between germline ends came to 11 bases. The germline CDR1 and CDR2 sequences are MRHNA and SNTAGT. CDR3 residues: CASRTCYPYEQYL. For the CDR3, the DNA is TGTGCCAGCAGGACATGCTACCCCTACGAGCAGTACCTC.

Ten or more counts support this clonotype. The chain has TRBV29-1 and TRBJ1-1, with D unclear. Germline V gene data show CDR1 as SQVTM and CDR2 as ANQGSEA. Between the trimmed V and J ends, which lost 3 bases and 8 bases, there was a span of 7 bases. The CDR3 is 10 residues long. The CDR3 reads CSVDSGEAFF. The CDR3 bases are TGCAGCGTTGATTCTGGGGAAGCTTTCTTT. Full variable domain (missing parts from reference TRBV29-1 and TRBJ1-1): SAVISQKPSRDICQRGTSLTIQCQVDSQVTMMFWYRQQPGQSLTLIATANQGSEATYESGFVIDKFPISRPNLTFSTLTVSNMSPEDSSIYLCSVDSGEAFFGQGTRLTVV.

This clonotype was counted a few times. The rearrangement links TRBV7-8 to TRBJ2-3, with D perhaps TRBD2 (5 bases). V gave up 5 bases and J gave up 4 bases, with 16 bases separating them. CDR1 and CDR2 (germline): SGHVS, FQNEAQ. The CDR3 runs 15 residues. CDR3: CASSPFIGVPDTQYF. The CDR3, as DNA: TGTGCCAGCAGCCCATTTATCGGGGTCCCAGATACGCAGTATTTT.

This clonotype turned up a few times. This CDR3 is CASSQDMGGRNYGYTF. CDR3 coding DNA: TGTGCCAGCAGCCAAGATATGGGGGGGCGTAACTATGGCTACACCTTC. The chain links TRBV14 to TRBJ1-2; a possible D gene is TRBD1 (6 bases). Trimming removed 0 bases at V and 1 base at J, with 12 bases between. The CDR3 runs 16 residues. In germline, CDR1 is SGHDN, CDR2 FVKESK.

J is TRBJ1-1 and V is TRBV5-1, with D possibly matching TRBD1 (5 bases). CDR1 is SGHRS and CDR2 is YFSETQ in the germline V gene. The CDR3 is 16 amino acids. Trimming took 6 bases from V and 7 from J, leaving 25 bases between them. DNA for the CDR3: TGCGCCAGCACCCACGTGGGCAGGGAAAGGATCAGTGAAGCTTTCTTT. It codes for CASTHVGRERISEAFF.

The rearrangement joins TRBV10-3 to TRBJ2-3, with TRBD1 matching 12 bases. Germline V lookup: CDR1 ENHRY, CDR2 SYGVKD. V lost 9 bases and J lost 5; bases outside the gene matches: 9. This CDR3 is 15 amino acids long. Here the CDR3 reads CAIGTGGEGGDTQYF. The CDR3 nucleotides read TGTGCCATAGGGACAGGGGGCGAAGGCGGAGATACGCAGTATTTT.

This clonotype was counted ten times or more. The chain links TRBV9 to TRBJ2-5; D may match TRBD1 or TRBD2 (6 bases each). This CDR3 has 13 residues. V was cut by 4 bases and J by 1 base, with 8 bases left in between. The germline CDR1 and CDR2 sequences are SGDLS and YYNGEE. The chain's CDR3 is CASSRGLQETQYF. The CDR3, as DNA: TGTGCCAGCAGCCGGGGGCTCCAAGAGACCCAGTACTTC.

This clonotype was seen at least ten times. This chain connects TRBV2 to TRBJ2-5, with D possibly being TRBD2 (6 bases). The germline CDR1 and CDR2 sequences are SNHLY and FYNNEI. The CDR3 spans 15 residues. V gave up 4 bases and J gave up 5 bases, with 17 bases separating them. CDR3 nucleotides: TGTGCCAGCAGTGGGCGGACCACAGCGGGCGAGACCCAGTACTTC. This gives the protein CASSGRTTAGETQYF.

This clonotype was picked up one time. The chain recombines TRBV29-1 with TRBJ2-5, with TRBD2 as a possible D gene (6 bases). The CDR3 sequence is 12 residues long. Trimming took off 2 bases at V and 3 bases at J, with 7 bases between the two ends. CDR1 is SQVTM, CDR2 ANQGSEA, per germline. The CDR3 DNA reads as TGCAGCGTTGAACGGGAGAAAGAGACCCAGTACTTC. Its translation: CSVEREKETQYF.

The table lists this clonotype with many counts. The CDR3 region is CASRFVTNTGELFF. CDR3 DNA: TGCGCCAGCCGGTTCGTGACGAACACCGGGGAGCTGTTTTTT. The V and J genes are TRBV5-1 and TRBJ2-2; no clear D gene. The V and J ends lost 7 bases and 0 bases respectively, with 10 bases between them. The V gene's germline CDR1 is SGHRS and CDR2 YFSETQ. CDR3 length: 14 amino acids.

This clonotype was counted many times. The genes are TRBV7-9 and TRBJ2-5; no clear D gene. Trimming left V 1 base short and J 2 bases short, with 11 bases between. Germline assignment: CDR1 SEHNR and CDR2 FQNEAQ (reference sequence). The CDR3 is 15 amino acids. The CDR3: CASSLVYRRQETQYF. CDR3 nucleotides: TGTGCCAGCAGCTTAGTTTATCGGCGGCAAGAGACCCAGTACTTC.

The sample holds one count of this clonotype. The CDR3 here is CAISPGQGVTGELFF. DNA for the CDR3: TGTGCCATCAGTCCGGGACAGGGGGTCACCGGGGAGCTGTTTTTT. The rearrangement joins TRBV10-3 to TRBJ2-2, with TRBD1 identical over 11 bases. The CDR3 extends over 15 amino acids. Per germline, CDR1 ENHRY and CDR2 SYGVKD. The V and J ends lost 5 bases and 4 bases, in that order; junction bases with no gene match: 3.

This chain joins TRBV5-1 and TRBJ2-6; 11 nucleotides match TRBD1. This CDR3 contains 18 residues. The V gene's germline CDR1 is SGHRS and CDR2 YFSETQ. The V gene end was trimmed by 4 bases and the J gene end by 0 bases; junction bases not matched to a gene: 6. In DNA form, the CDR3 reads TGCGCCAGCAGCCCTTGGGGACAGGGGGTCTCTGGGGCCAACGTCCTGACTTTC. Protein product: CASSPWGQGVSGANVLTF.